The T cell receptor beta chain under discussion was sequenced for a study of blood T cell repertoires in COVID-19. The assay was immunoSEQ multiplex PCR, and TCRdb's table has in-frame clones only and misses some. The sample lists tens of thousands of clones, 89% occurring once. The CDR3 consists of 14 residues. The ends lost 3 bases at V and 7 bases at J; junction bases unmatched: 6. Germline CDR1 is SGHDT and CDR2 is YYEEEE. The sequenced sample consisted of peripheral blood. The chain links TRBV5-6 to TRBJ1-2; 10 nucleotides align to TRBD1. The receptor comes from an older man with active or convalescent COVID-19. CDR3 residues: CASSSPGQGFGYTF. CDR3 nucleotides: TGTGCCAGCAGCTCCCCGGGACAGGGGTTTGGCTACACCTTC.